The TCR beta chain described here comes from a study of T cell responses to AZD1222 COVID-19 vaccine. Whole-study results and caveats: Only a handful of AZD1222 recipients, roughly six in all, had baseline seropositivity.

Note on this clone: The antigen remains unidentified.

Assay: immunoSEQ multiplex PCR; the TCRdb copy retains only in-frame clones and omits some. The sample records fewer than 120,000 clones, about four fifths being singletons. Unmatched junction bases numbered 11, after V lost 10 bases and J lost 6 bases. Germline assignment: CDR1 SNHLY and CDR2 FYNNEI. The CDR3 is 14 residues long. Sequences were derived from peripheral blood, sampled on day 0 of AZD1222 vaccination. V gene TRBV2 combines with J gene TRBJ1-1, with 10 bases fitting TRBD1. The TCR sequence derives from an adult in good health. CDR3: CATDWGTGVSEAFF. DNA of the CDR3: TGTGCCACGGACTGGGGGACAGGGGTCTCTGAAGCTTTCTTT.